The present T cell receptor (beta chain) was sequenced within a study of OX40 agonist ivuxolimab in advanced cancers. Study in general: Among those enrolled, mean age was around 55 years (range roughly 20 to 80) and about 79% were male.

A note on this clone: The antigen is not known.

Trimming at V came to 3 bases and at J to 1 base, leaving 6 bases not matched to a gene. Germline V gene data show CDR1 as MNHEY and CDR2 as SMNVEV (reference sequence). The CDR3 contains 16 residues. Some clones are missing from TCRdb's copy, which holds only in-frame ones; the method was immunoSEQ multiplex PCR. Of about 110,000 clones in the sample, 75% to 95% were seen once. Study-wide points: Still undetermined is the antigen specificity of the expanded peripheral T cells.

Baseline was the first blood sampling point, followed by cycle 4 day 1 and cycle 7 day 1. V is TRBV27 and J is TRBJ2-4, with 7 bases identical to TRBD2. The material sequenced was CD4+ or CD8+ T cells sorted from blood, taken in a trial of the OX40 agonist ivuxolimab. The sequence came from an adult with an advanced solid tumor such as melanoma, head and neck, liver or kidney cancer. CDR3 sequence: CASSFPSGIAKNIQYF. The CDR3 nucleotides read TGTGCCAGCAGTTTTCCAAGCGGGATCGCCAAAAACATTCAGTACTTC.